The subject of this entry is one TCR beta chain. The CDR3 consists of 14 residues. Germline V lookup: CDR1 LNHDA, CDR2 SQIVND (reference sequence). Trimming cost V 1 base and J 1 base, with 8 bases left between them. As handled by the study authors: Amplification from reference gene primers served as the basis for estimated nucleated cell counts. The data were produced by immunoSEQ multiplex PCR, yet TCRdb's version contains in-frame clones alone and is incomplete. V, J and clone size are taken as reported in that table, and D and trimming were inferred from the DNA itself. Among approximately 180,000 clones, roughly 87% were seen once, and the ten largest hold around 2%. This sample stems from a study of blood T cell repertoires in COVID-19. Turning to the study itself: Specimens from acute and convalescent COVID-19 originated in the United States, Italy and Spain.

Participants reported their clinical history, and cohort assignment relied on those reports. The chain couples TRBV19 to TRBJ2-7; D possibly corresponds to TRBD1 (6 bases). Material for sequencing was PBMCs or T cells enriched from blood (not recorded which). The receptor was isolated from a woman aged 40 to 49 with acute COVID-19. The CDR3 DNA is TGTGCCAGTAGTATAGCTGGGACATCCTACGAGCAGTACTTC. Protein product: CASSIAGTSYEQYF. Full variable domain (rest looked up from reference TRBV19 and TRBJ2-7): DGGITQSPKYLFRKEGQNVTLSCEQNLNHDAMYWYRQDPGQGLRLIYYSQIVNDFQKGDIAEGYSVSREKKESFPLTVTSAQKNPTAFYLCASSIAGTSYEQYFGPGTRLTVT.